One sample yielded the 26 T cell receptor beta chains listed below, sequenced in a study of shared clonotypes between healthy human individuals. Libraries were prepared by immunoSEQ multiplex PCR; TCRdb keeps only in-frame clonotypes and omits some of them. The data hold approximately 2,200,000 clones, with approximately 94% observed a single time. Naive CD8 populations comprised CD45RO-negative cells positively selected for CCR7, excluding terminally differentiated effector memory CD45RA+ cells. Specimen: naive CD8+ T cells from PBMCs. These TCRs come from a man younger than 35 in good health. Some clones in this sample may be carry-over from other donors' samples.

The chain employs TRBV6-1 and TRBJ2-7, with D possibly matching TRBD1 (6 bases). V lost 7 bases to trimming and J lost 2 bases, with 15 bases between them. Germline V gives CDR1 MNHNS, CDR2 SASEGT. The CDR3 covers 14 residues. The CDR3: CASINRANAYEQYF. The CDR3 DNA follows: TGTGCCAGCATTAACAGGGCCAACGCCTACGAGCAGTACTTC.

Notes on this clone: This CDR3 is also generated by other DNA sequences in the sample. This chain joins TRBV5-6 and TRBJ2-7; D is unresolved. Germline V CDR1 and CDR2: SGHDT, YYEEEE. This CDR3 is built from 12 residues. V was pared by 0 bases and J by 2 bases, with 3 bases between. The CDR3 reads CASSLGAYEQYF. DNA for the CDR3: TGTGCCAGCAGCTTGGGAGCCTACGAGCAGTACTTC.

The chain uses TRBV7-9 and TRBJ2-5; D perhaps matches TRBD1 (5 bases). The CDR3 is 12 residues long. Germline V gene lookup returns CDR1 SEHNR and CDR2 FQNEAQ (reference sequence). Trimming removed 9 bases from V and 0 bases from J, with 8 bases in between. CDR3 sequence (DNA): TGTGCCAGTAAGACAGACCAAGAGACCCAGTACTTC. Translated: CASKTDQETQYF.

The chain couples TRBV7-2 to TRBJ2-3; tentative D call: TRBD2 (6 bases). Germline CDR1 and CDR2: SGHTA and FQGNSA. There are 14 residues in the CDR3. V lost 3 bases and J lost 4, with 11 bases in between. The CDR3 loop reads CASSLGGVADTQYF. The CDR3 DNA reads as TGTGCCAGCAGCTTGGGCGGGGTGGCAGATACGCAGTATTTT.

The chain employs TRBV2 and TRBJ2-1; D remains unclear. This CDR3 region has 14 residues. Germline V CDR1 and CDR2: SNHLY, FYNNEI. The V and J ends lost 7 bases and 5 bases respectively, with 15 bases between them. This chain's CDR3 is CASINVDQHNEQFF. The CDR3 region has the DNA TGTGCCAGCATAAACGTCGACCAGCACAATGAGCAGTTCTTC.

The rearrangement uses TRBV10-3 and TRBJ2-7; 7 positions match TRBD1. J gave up 4 bases and V 6 bases, and 6 bases lay outside the gene matches. CDR3 length equals 13 residues. Germline V lookup: CDR1 ENHRY, CDR2 SYGVKD. DNA for the CDR3: TGTGCCATCAGGGTTGACAGGGATTACGAGCAGTACTTC. Residues: CAIRVDRDYEQYF.

This chain connects TRBV19 to TRBJ2-3; the match to TRBD2 covers 9 bases. J gave up 0 bases and V 9 bases, and 4 bases lay outside the gene matches. CDR3 length: 14 amino acids. Per germline, CDR1 LNHDA and CDR2 SQIVND (reference sequence). Written as DNA, the CDR3 is TGTGCCAGATCGACTAGCGGTAGCACAGATACGCAGTATTTT. Its translation: CARSTSGSTDTQYF.

The chain links TRBV27 to TRBJ2-7, with TRBD1 matching 8 bases. The ends lost 2 bases at V and 4 bases at J; junction bases unmatched: 7. CDR1 is MNHEY and CDR2 is SMNVEV in the germline V gene (reference sequence). The CDR3 contains 15 residues. Here the CDR3 reads CASSLVGTGLYEQYF. DNA of the CDR3: TGTGCCAGCAGTTTAGTTGGGACAGGCCTATACGAGCAGTACTTC.

Of note for this clone: The same CDR3 is also encoded by other DNA sequences in this sample. The chain carries TRBV7-8 and TRBJ2-3, with TRBD2 matching 14 bases. This CDR3 is built from 16 residues. The trim removed 4 bases at V and 3 bases at J, leaving 3 bases unmatched. CDR1 and CDR2 from the germline V gene are SGHVS and FQNEAQ. The CDR3, as DNA: TGTGCCAGCAGCTCGGGACTAGCGGGAGTGACAGATACGCAGTATTTT. It codes for CASSSGLAGVTDTQYF.

The CDR3 here is CASSKPVARPGQETQYF. CDR3 nucleotide sequence: TGTGCCAGCAGCAAACCGGTTGCACGGCCGGGGCAAGAGACCCAGTACTTC. The V call is TRBV5-4, the J call TRBJ2-5; TRBD2 might be the D (5 bases). This CDR3 has 17 amino acids. The germline V and J ends were trimmed by 4 bases and 2 bases, with 21 bases remaining between them. Germline V gene sequence: CDR1 SGHNT, CDR2 YYREEE (reference sequence). Together with reference TRBV5-4 and TRBJ2-5, the CDR3 gives the full variable domain: ETGVTQSPTHLIKTRGQQVTLRCSSQSGHNTVSWYQQALGQGPQFIFQYYREEENGRGNFPPRFSGLQFPNYSSELNVNALELDDSALYLCASSKPVARPGQETQYFGPGTRLLVL.

This chain joins TRBV29-1 and TRBJ2-7, with D unresolved. V gave up 1 base and J gave up 1 base, with 2 bases separating them. The germline V gene has CDR1 SQVTM and CDR2 ANQGSEA. The CDR3 runs 11 residues. The CDR3 DNA reads as TGCAGCGTTGAAGCGTCCTACGAGCAGTACTTC. Translating gives CSVEASYEQYF.

The J gene is TRBJ1-1, the V gene TRBV28, with D possibly TRBD1 on 5 matching bases. The germline V gene encodes CDR1 MDHEN and CDR2 SYDVKM. CDR3 length: 16 residues. The V end was cut by 1 base, the J end by 2 bases, with 14 bases between. This CDR3 reads CASSLLAGHKNTEAFF. CDR3 nucleotides: TGTGCCAGCAGTTTATTGGCAGGGCATAAAAACACTGAAGCTTTCTTT.

V and J are TRBV5-1 and TRBJ2-7; D possibly matches TRBD1 or TRBD2 (5 bases each). Germline CDR1 is SGHRS and CDR2 is YFSETQ. Trimming took 4 bases from V and 2 from J, leaving 16 bases between them. The CDR3 covers 15 residues. CDR3 loop: CASSPGTAGTYEQYF. The CDR3 region has the DNA TGCGCCAGCAGCCCCGGGACGGCAGGAACCTACGAGCAGTACTTC.

This rearrangement joins TRBV28 to TRBJ2-4; 9 bases are shared with TRBD1. This CDR3 region has 17 residues. Germline CDR1 and CDR2: MDHEN and SYDVKM. The V gene end was trimmed by 3 bases and the J gene end by 7 bases; junction bases not matched to a gene: 13. The CDR3 region is CASSFGPEGQGRNIQYF. For the CDR3, the DNA is TGTGCCAGCAGTTTTGGACCTGAGGGACAGGGAAGGAACATTCAGTACTTC.

The rearrangement uses TRBV29-1 and TRBJ1-2; D might be TRBD1 (5 bases). Trimming took off 4 bases at V and 0 bases at J, with 18 bases between the two ends. The V gene's germline CDR1 is SQVTM and CDR2 ANQGSEA. This CDR3 region has 16 residues. DNA for the CDR3: TGCAGCGTTGGGAACCGTGAGACAGCGACTAACTATGGCTACACCTTC. It specifies CSVGNRETATNYGYTF.

This sequence joins TRBV11-2 and TRBJ2-5; TRBD1 aligns across 11 bases. With 5 bases clipped from V and 5 bases from J, the junction kept 7 bases outside the gene matches. Germline loops: CDR1 SGHAT, CDR2 FQNNGV. This CDR3 comprises 15 residues. Written as DNA, the CDR3 is TGTGCCAGCAGCACGCGGACAGGGGGCGAGGAGACCCAGTACTTC. It is translated as CASSTRTGGEETQYF.

J is TRBJ2-1 and V is TRBV5-1; D not resolved. Trimming removed 4 bases at V and 3 bases at J, with 11 bases between. The germline V gene has CDR1 SGHRS and CDR2 YFSETQ. The CDR3 extends over 14 amino acids. CDR3 in amino acids: CASSPRSGYNEQFF. In DNA form, the CDR3 reads TGCGCCAGCAGCCCACGGTCCGGCTACAATGAGCAGTTCTTC.

In the case of this clone: Other DNA sequences within the sample encode an identical CDR3. This sequence joins TRBV4-3 and TRBJ1-2; 7 positions agree with TRBD1. From germline, CDR1 is LGHNA and CDR2 YSLEER. Trimming took 4 bases from V and 0 from J; bases not matched to a gene: 5. This CDR3 has 15 residues. The CDR3 region has the DNA TGCGCCAGCAGCCCCTACAGGGGAGCTAACTATGGCTACACCTTC. Its protein product is CASSPYRGANYGYTF.

The rearrangement links TRBV9 to TRBJ2-7, with 13 positions matching TRBD2. The V segment lost 4 bases and the J segment 6 bases; nucleotides outside the gene matches: 10. Germline-derived CDR1 and CDR2 are SGDLS and YYNGEE. CDR3 length: 16 amino acids. As DNA, the CDR3 is TGTGCCAGCAGCCCCCATACTAGCGGGAGGGTGGCCGAGCAGTACTTC. This gives the protein CASSPHTSGRVAEQYF.

The rearrangement links TRBV7-8 to TRBJ2-7; no firm D call. CDR3 length equals 14 residues. Per the germline V gene, CDR1 is SGHVS and CDR2 is FQNEAQ. V was pared by 1 base and J by 5 bases, with 12 bases between. The CDR3 sequence is CASSLVYPGNEQYF. The CDR3, as DNA: TGTGCCAGCAGCTTAGTCTACCCCGGCAACGAGCAGTACTTC.

The rearrangement links TRBV7-9 to TRBJ2-2; D perhaps matches TRBD2 (5 bases). This CDR3 is 18 amino acids long. V was clipped by 5 bases and J by 1 base, with 20 bases between them. Germline loops: CDR1 SEHNR, CDR2 FQNEAQ (reference sequence). The CDR3 DNA is TGTGCCAGCAGCCCCGCCCTTGTAGTAGGGAGGAACACCGGGGAGCTGTTTTTT. It translates to CASSPALVVGRNTGELFF.

The chain couples TRBV4-1 to TRBJ1-2, with a weak D call TRBD1 (5 bases). Germline CDR1 and CDR2: MGHRA and YSYEKL. The V end lost 2 bases, the J end lost 2 bases, and 12 bases lay between the germline ends. The CDR3 sequence is 15 residues long. The CDR3 coding sequence is TGCGCCAGCAGCCAAATTTGGGGGGGGAACTATGGCTACACCTTC. Translated, it gives CASSQIWGGNYGYTF.

This chain links TRBV29-1 with TRBJ2-2; D may be TRBD1 (6 bases). V gave up 3 bases and J gave up 3 bases, with 11 bases separating them. There are 14 residues in the CDR3. Germline V gives CDR1 SQVTM, CDR2 ANQGSEA. The CDR3 region is CSVDRGGDTGELFF. CDR3 nucleotides: TGCAGCGTTGACCGAGGGGGAGACACCGGGGAGCTGTTTTTT.

This sequence joins TRBV9 and TRBJ2-3, with 13 bases aligning to TRBD2. Per the germline V gene, CDR1 is SGDLS and CDR2 is YYNGEE. Losses at the gene ends were 2 bases for V and 5 bases for J; bases not matched to a gene: 2. The CDR3 runs to 15 residues. Here the CDR3 DNA reads TGTGCCAGCAGCGTGGGACTAGCGGGACTAGATACGCAGTATTTT. Translation: CASSVGLAGLDTQYF.

The chain uses TRBV28 and TRBJ1-1; D ambiguous. Trimming pared 7 bases from V and 7 bases from J, leaving 13 bases between. The CDR3 runs to 12 residues. In germline, CDR1 is MDHEN, CDR2 SYDVKM. CDR3 region: CASTPTGYEAFF. The CDR3 bases are TGTGCCAGCACCCCAACGGGGTATGAAGCTTTCTTT.

The chain is built from TRBV19 and TRBJ1-1, with 8 nucleotides matching TRBD1. The CDR3 runs 13 residues. Germline CDR1 is LNHDA and CDR2 is SQIVND (reference sequence). J was trimmed by 5 bases and V by 8 bases; bases with no gene match: 7. CDR3 loop: CASSTGAATEAFF. CDR3 DNA sequence: TGTGCCAGTTCGACAGGGGCGGCGACTGAAGCTTTCTTT.